Presented here are 14 T cell receptor beta chains from one specimen sequenced in a study of blood T cell repertoires in COVID-19. TCRdb keeps only in-frame clones here, not all; method: immunoSEQ multiplex PCR. The table has under 250,000 clones, over 75% seen once. The sample taken for sequencing was peripheral blood. The receptor set was obtained from a man aged 50-60 years with COVID-19, enrolled during active disease.

Here the CDR3 DNA reads TGTGCCAGCAGCTTGGTCATGACTAGCGGGACCTACCTCTCCTACAATGAGCAGTTCTTC. It translates to CASSLVMTSGTYLSYNEQFF. The V and J genes are TRBV5-8 and TRBJ2-1, with 11 bases aligning to TRBD2. Germline V gene data show CDR1 as SGHTS and CDR2 as YDEGEE. The CDR3 is 20 residues long. V lost 0 bases and J lost 0; bases outside the gene matches: 11.

This chain links TRBV30 with TRBJ1-1, with 7 bases lining up with TRBD1. CDR3 length: 14 residues. Germline V gene data show CDR1 as GTSNPN and CDR2 as SVGIG (reference sequence). V shed 4 bases and J 6 bases; nucleotides not matched to a gene: 11. The DNA for the CDR3 is TGTGCCTGGATACCCCGCAGGGGGGTGGCTGAAGCTTTCTTT. It is translated as CAWIPRRGVAEAFF.

This chain links TRBV4-1 with TRBJ1-5; 8 nucleotides align to TRBD1. The CDR3 covers 15 residues. V trimming: 1 base; J trimming: 5 bases; junction bases outside the gene matches: 4. CDR1 and CDR2 from the germline V gene are MGHRA and YSYEKL. The CDR3 sequence is CASSQGAGGYQPQHF. In nucleotides, the CDR3 is TGCGCCAGCAGCCAAGGTGCAGGGGGCTATCAGCCCCAGCATTTT.

This clone was seen just once. The chain recombines TRBV19 with TRBJ1-5; TRBD1 matches at 9 bases. Germline CDR1 LNHDA, CDR2 SQIVND (reference sequence). The CDR3 has 15 amino acids. V shed 6 bases, J shed 0 bases, and the junction held 3 bases outside the gene matches. CDR3 region: CASRQGAPSNQPQHF. The CDR3 DNA sequence: TGTGCCAGTAGACAGGGGGCGCCTAGCAATCAGCCCCAGCATTTT.

The J gene is TRBJ1-2, the V gene TRBV2, with a weak D call TRBD1 (5 bases). Germline CDR1 is SNHLY and CDR2 is FYNNEI. V shed 7 bases and J shed 2 bases, with 14 bases lying between them. CDR3 length: 14 amino acids. The CDR3 DNA sequence: TGTGCCAGCACCCTTGGACACCTAAACTATGGCTACACCTTC. Its translation: CASTLGHLNYGYTF.

This clone was recorded a few times. V is TRBV9 and J is TRBJ2-2; 10 bases align to TRBD1. This CDR3 has 15 residues. Unmatched junction bases numbered 6, after V lost 4 bases and J lost 6 bases. Germline loops: CDR1 SGDLS, CDR2 YYNGEE. CDR3 bases: TGTGCCAGCAGCTCCAGGACAGGGGGGTCCGGGGAGCTGTTTTTT. Protein sequence: CASSSRTGGSGELFF.

V is TRBV4-2 and J is TRBJ1-2; maybe TRBD1 (5 bases). CDR1 is LGHNA, CDR2 YNFKEQ, per germline. CDR3 length: 15 residues. V shed 1 base and J shed 4 bases, with 13 bases lying between them. CDR3 sequence: CASSQGGRGGYGYTF. The CDR3 DNA is TGTGCCAGCAGCCAAGGGGGGAGGGGCGGCTATGGCTACACCTTC.

The CDR3 DNA sequence: TGCGCCAGCAGCGCCATGACAGGGGCTGGAAACACCATATATTTT. Encoded protein: CASSAMTGAGNTIYF. This rearrangement joins TRBV4-3 to TRBJ1-3; 8 bases are a match to TRBD1. Unmatched junction bases numbered 5, after V lost 5 bases and J lost 2 bases. Germline V lookup: CDR1 LGHNA, CDR2 YSLEER. This CDR3 has 15 residues.

The genes are TRBV19 and TRBJ1-5, with 7 bases that match TRBD1. Germline values: CDR1 LNHDA, CDR2 SQIVND (reference sequence). Trimming cost V 3 bases and J 9 bases; bases outside gene matches: 8. This CDR3 comprises 14 residues. CDR3: CASSIRGDRGPQHF. DNA for the CDR3: TGTGCCAGTAGTATCAGGGGGGACCGAGGGCCCCAGCATTTT.

The chain couples TRBV5-4 to TRBJ2-1; 8 bases fit TRBD2. Germline V gene data show CDR1 as SGHNT and CDR2 as YYREEE (reference sequence). The CDR3 spans 13 residues. Germline trimming cut 4 bases from V and 10 bases from J; bases unmatched to any gene: 7. The CDR3 sequence is CASSLSGDGEQFF. The DNA of the CDR3 is TGTGCCAGCAGCCTTAGCGGGGATGGGGAGCAGTTCTTC. The full variable domain, in which reference TRBV5-4 and TRBJ2-1 provide the parts outside the CDR3, is ETGVTQSPTHLIKTRGQQVTLRCSSQSGHNTVSWYQQALGQGPQFIFQYYREEENGRGNFPPRFSGLQFPNYSSELNVNALELDDSALYLCASSLSGDGEQFFGPGTRLTVL.

CDR3 sequence (DNA): TGTGCCAGCATCAAAGATCAGGGCTGGAACACTGAAGCTTTCTTT. Encoded protein: CASIKDQGWNTEAFF. The gene calls are TRBV28 and TRBJ1-1; tentatively, D is TRBD1 (5 bases). The CDR3 loop spans 15 amino acids. Germline CDR1 and CDR2: MDHEN and SYDVKM. Trimming removed 7 bases from V and 1 base from J, with 16 bases in between.

The chain joins TRBV19 to TRBJ2-7; TRBD1 matches 9 bases. With 5 bases clipped from V and 4 bases from J, the junction kept 15 bases outside the gene matches. Germline assignment: CDR1 LNHDA and CDR2 SQIVND (reference sequence). This CDR3 region has 17 residues. The CDR3 coding sequence is TGTGCCAGTAGTCTACTACCGGGACAGGGAACTATTTACGAGCAGTACTTC. Amino acids: CASSLLPGQGTIYEQYF.

This chain connects TRBV12-2 to TRBJ2-3; the D call of TRBD2 is as the table states it, not checked on the DNA. TRBV12-2 represents a pseudogene. The CDR3 contains 18 residues. The CDR3 DNA sequence: TGTGCAAGTCGCTTAGTAAATGGCGGGGGGACTTATCTGGATACGCAGTATTTT. It specifies CASRLVNGGGTYLDTQYF.

This clone came up once. The chain is built from TRBV7-2 and TRBJ1-5; no reliable D call. The CDR3 totals 14 residues. Germline CDR1 reads SGHTA; CDR2 reads FQGNSA. The V end lost 0 bases, the J end lost 5 bases, and 8 bases lay between the germline ends. The CDR3 nucleotides are TGTGCCAGCAGCTTAGCGCTAGAGGATCAGCCCCAGCATTTT. It encodes CASSLALEDQPQHF. Supplemented by reference TRBV7-2 and TRBJ1-5, the full variable domain reads GAGVSQSPSNKVTEKGKDVELRCDPISGHTALYWYRQSLGQGLEFLIYFQGNSAPDKSGLPSDRFSAERTGGSVSTLTIQRTQQEDSAVYLCASSLALEDQPQHFGDGTRLSIL.